These 27 T cell receptor beta chains were all obtained from the same sample, sequenced in a study of blood T cell repertoires in COVID-19. The data were produced by immunoSEQ multiplex PCR, yet TCRdb's version contains in-frame clones alone and is incomplete. The sample records around 460,000 clones, about 87% being singletons. The sequencing input was peripheral blood. The receptors come from a young man with COVID-19, enrolled during active disease.

This rearrangement joins TRBV11-2 to TRBJ1-1; 9 bases map to TRBD1. Per germline, CDR1 SGHAT and CDR2 FQNNGV. The CDR3 sequence is 14 residues long. The ends lost 4 bases at V and 4 bases at J; junction bases unmatched: 4. The CDR3: CASSWGQGLTEAFF. In DNA, the CDR3 is TGTGCCAGCAGCTGGGGACAGGGTCTCACTGAAGCTTTCTTT.

The chain carries TRBV29-1 and TRBJ1-4; D uncertain. V was shortened by 5 bases and J by 0 bases, with 7 bases between the two germline ends. This CDR3 has 13 amino acids. Germline values: CDR1 SQVTM, CDR2 ANQGSEA. The CDR3 region has the DNA TGCAGCGTTCGGAGAACAACTAATGAAAAACTGTTTTTT. Protein: CSVRRTTNEKLFF.

The chain joins TRBV5-6 to TRBJ2-3; TRBD2 matches at 9 bases. The CDR3 has 14 residues. Germline V gene sequence: CDR1 SGHDT, CDR2 YYEEEE. With V trimmed by 5 bases and J by 5 bases, 6 bases remained unmatched. The CDR3 sequence is CASSNGLALDTQYF. The CDR3 DNA follows: TGTGCCAGCAGTAATGGACTAGCGTTAGATACGCAGTATTTT.

The chain has TRBV3-1 (or the pseudogene TRBV3-2) and TRBJ1-6, with TRBD1 identical over 9 bases. CDR3 size: 15 residues. CDR1 and CDR2 from the germline V gene are LGHDT and YNNKEL (reference sequence). Germline trimming cut 4 bases from V and 6 bases from J; bases unmatched to any gene: 4. CDR3 coding DNA: TGTGCCAGCAGCCCACAGGGGGCGGGTAATTCACCCCTCCACTTT. Translation gives CASSPQGAGNSPLHF.

V is TRBV19 and J is TRBJ1-5; 8 positions agree with TRBD1. V gave up 4 bases and J gave up 2 bases; unmatched junction bases: 7. This CDR3 comprises 16 residues. Germline values: CDR1 LNHDA, CDR2 SQIVND (reference sequence). The CDR3 protein is CASSRQGKGGNQPQHF. In DNA, the CDR3 is TGTGCCAGTAGTAGACAGGGGAAAGGTGGCAATCAGCCCCAGCATTTT. Looking up the rest from reference TRBV19 and TRBJ1-5 gives the full variable domain: DGGITQSPKYLFRKEGQNVTLSCEQNLNHDAMYWYRQDPGQGLRLIYYSQIVNDFQKGDIAEGYSVSREKKESFPLTVTSAQKNPTAFYLCASSRQGKGGNQPQHFGDGTRLSIL.

V usage is TRBV9 and J usage is TRBJ2-7, with 9 nucleotides matching TRBD2. V was pared by 2 bases and J by 7 bases, with 10 bases of the junction left unmatched. The CDR3 loop spans 15 amino acids. Germline lookup yields CDR1 SGDLS and CDR2 YYNGEE. Written as DNA, the CDR3 is TGTGCCAGCAGCGTGCGCGGGGGGGGACCTGAGGAGCAGTACTTC. Protein product: CASSVRGGGPEEQYF. Full variable domain (outside the CDR3, taken from reference TRBV9 and TRBJ2-7): DSGVTQTPKHLITATGQRVTLRCSPRSGDLSVYWYQQSLDQGLQFLIQYYNGEERAKGNILERFSAQQFPDLHSELNLSSLELGDSALYFCASSVRGGGPEEQYFGPGTRLTVT.

The J gene is TRBJ1-1, the V gene TRBV3-1 (or the pseudogene TRBV3-2); 7 bases line up with TRBD1. Unmatched junction bases numbered 13, after V lost 0 bases and J lost 6 bases. The CDR3 is made up of 17 amino acids. Germline CDR1 and CDR2: LGHDT and YNNKEL (reference sequence). This CDR3 reads CASSQDYYRGRTSEAFF. The CDR3 region has the DNA TGTGCCAGCAGCCAAGACTATTACAGGGGTCGGACGTCTGAAGCTTTCTTT.

On this clone: Different DNA sequences within this sample yield the same CDR3. The chain recombines TRBV6-5 with TRBJ2-5, with D tentatively TRBD1 (6 bases). Trimming took 6 bases from V and 4 from J, leaving 6 bases between them. This CDR3 contains 11 residues. Germline CDR1 and CDR2: MNHEY and SVGAGI. The CDR3 region is CASRTGETQYF. CDR3 DNA sequence: TGTGCCAGCAGGACAGGAGAGACCCAGTACTTC.

The chain carries TRBV18 and TRBJ2-6; D not resolved. V dropped 3 bases and J dropped 2 bases, with 8 bases sitting between them. Germline CDR1 is KGHSH and CDR2 is LQKENI. This CDR3 region has 15 residues. In nucleotides, the CDR3 is TGTGCCAGCTCACCGTTGGCTCCTGGGGCCAACGTCCTGACTTTC. It encodes CASSPLAPGANVLTF.

V and J are TRBV5-1 and TRBJ2-7; D may be TRBD2 (5 bases). CDR3 length equals 13 residues. Trimming took 1 base from V and 6 from J, leaving 11 bases between them. Germline CDR1 reads SGHRS; CDR2 reads YFSETQ. The CDR3 DNA is TGCGCCAGCAGCTTGTTGGGAGCTTCCGAGCAGTACTTC. This encodes CASSLLGASEQYF.

This sequence joins TRBV5-6 and TRBJ1-4; no definite D call. This CDR3 has 12 amino acids. The V end lost 1 base, the J end lost 6 bases, and 4 bases lay between the germline ends. Germline CDR1 reads SGHDT; CDR2 reads YYEEEE. Here the CDR3 DNA reads TGTGCCAGCAGCTTGTCAGATGAAAAACTGTTTTTT. Translated, it gives CASSLSDEKLFF.

The rearrangement joins TRBV2 to TRBJ1-2, with TRBD1 identical over 9 bases. The J segment lost 8 bases and the V segment lost 5 bases, leaving 9 bases of the junction unmatched. The V gene's germline CDR1 is SNHLY and CDR2 FYNNEI. There are 14 residues in the CDR3. The CDR3 here is CASSQTGGRGGYTF. CDR3 DNA: TGTGCCAGCAGTCAAACAGGGGGCCGTGGCGGCTACACCTTC.

This clone was detected once. J is TRBJ2-7 and V is TRBV7-2; 11 bases align to TRBD2. The V gene end was trimmed by 3 bases and the J gene end by 7 bases; junction bases not matched to a gene: 5. Germline loops: CDR1 SGHTA, CDR2 FQGNSA. The CDR3 is 14 amino acids. The DNA of the CDR3 is TGTGCCAGCAGCTTGACTAGCGGGGTGGGGGAGCAGTACTTC. This codes for CASSLTSGVGEQYF.

The chain joins TRBV25-1 to TRBJ2-5, with TRBD2 identical over 9 bases. The V gene's germline CDR1 is MGHDK and CDR2 SYGVNS. With V trimmed by 4 bases and J by 5 bases, 8 bases remained unmatched. CDR3 length: 15 amino acids. CDR3: CASSGSGGIGETQYF. In DNA, the CDR3 is TGTGCCAGCAGTGGTAGCGGGGGAATCGGGGAGACCCAGTACTTC. The full variable domain, completed using reference TRBV25-1 and TRBJ2-5, is EADIYQTPRYLVIGTGKKITLECSQTMGHDKMYWYQQDPGMELHLIHYSYGVNSTEKGDLSSESTVSRIRTEHFPLTLESARPSHTSQYLCASSGSGGIGETQYFGPGTRLLVL.

The chain couples TRBV6-5 to TRBJ2-5; weak D call: TRBD2 (6 bases). V was clipped by 8 bases and J by 5 bases, with 18 bases between them. The CDR3 has 14 residues. Germline V gives CDR1 MNHEY, CDR2 SVGAGI. In DNA form, the CDR3 reads TGTGCCAGCCTCGATGGGGGGTTGGTTGAGACCCAGTACTTC. This gives the protein CASLDGGLVETQYF.

This chain uses TRBV13 with TRBJ2-2; the D gene is possibly TRBD2 (6 bases). Germline values: CDR1 PRHDT, CDR2 FYEKMQ (reference sequence). This CDR3 has 15 amino acids. Trimming stripped 4 bases from V and 1 base from J, with 10 bases between. This CDR3 reads CASSYSGWNTGELFF. CDR3 sequence (DNA): TGTGCCAGCAGCTATAGCGGTTGGAACACCGGGGAGCTGTTTTTT. The entire variable domain, with the rest obtained from reference TRBV13 and TRBJ2-2, is as follows: AAGVIQSPRHLIKEKRETATLKCYPIPRHDTVYWYQQGPGQDPQFLISFYEKMQSDKGSIPDRFSAQQFSDYHSELNMSSLELGDSALYFCASSYSGWNTGELFFGEGSRLTVL.

This clone was found once. The chain recombines TRBV4-2 with TRBJ2-3; D possibly corresponds to TRBD2 (6 bases). The CDR3 runs 16 residues. Trimming took off 4 bases at V and 2 bases at J, with 16 bases between the two ends. CDR1 is LGHNA and CDR2 is YNFKEQ in the germline V gene. This CDR3 reads CASSPEPGLTTDTQYF. The CDR3 DNA reads TGTGCCAGCAGCCCCGAACCGGGACTTACCACAGATACGCAGTATTTT.

This chain links TRBV25-1 with TRBJ2-2; D might be TRBD2 (5 bases). Germline-derived CDR1 and CDR2 are MGHDK and SYGVNS. CDR3 length: 14 amino acids. Trimming removed 4 bases from V and 7 bases from J, with 13 bases in between. The CDR3 sequence: CASSGLDGDGELFF. CDR3 sequence (DNA): TGTGCCAGCAGTGGTTTGGACGGGGACGGGGAGCTGTTTTTT.

This clone has only one observation. The chain recombines TRBV30 with TRBJ2-7, with D maybe TRBD2 (5 bases). Trimming left V 0 bases short and J 4 bases short, with 10 bases between. This CDR3 comprises 13 residues. Per germline, CDR1 GTSNPN and CDR2 SVGIG (reference sequence). CDR3 region: CAWSVTLGYEQYF. The CDR3 nucleotides read TGTGCCTGGAGTGTAACACTAGGATACGAGCAGTACTTC.

Regarding this clone: In the same sample, other DNA sequences code for this CDR3. This rearrangement joins TRBV24-1 to TRBJ2-3; 8 bases agree with TRBD2. Germline assignment: CDR1 KGHDR and CDR2 SFDVKD. V was clipped by 9 bases and J by 1 base; unmatched bases: 5. The CDR3 consists of 14 residues. The DNA for the CDR3 is TGTGCCACCGGGCTAGCGGGTGGCACAGATACGCAGTATTTT. This translates into CATGLAGGTDTQYF.

The chain combines TRBV19 with TRBJ2-1, with 10 nucleotides matching TRBD1. The ends lost 6 bases at V and 8 bases at J; junction bases unmatched: 10. CDR1 is LNHDA, CDR2 SQIVND, per germline (reference sequence). This CDR3 comprises 15 residues. CDR3 sequence (DNA): TGTGCCAGTAGCGACCCGGGACAGGGGTCCGATGAGCAGTTCTTC. Its protein is CASSDPGQGSDEQFF.

The chain recombines TRBV14 with TRBJ2-5, with 7 bases matching TRBD2. CDR1 is SGHDN, CDR2 FVKESK, per germline. With V trimmed by 3 bases and J by 1 base, 5 bases remained unmatched. This CDR3 is built from 15 residues. CDR3 sequence (DNA): TGTGCCAGCAGCCATAGACTAGCTGTCCAAGAGACCCAGTACTTC. Its protein is CASSHRLAVQETQYF.

This rearrangement joins TRBV6-5 to TRBJ1-2; 7 bases are a match to TRBD1. There are 12 residues in the CDR3. J lost 8 bases, V lost 5 bases, and 5 bases had no gene match. Germline V CDR1 and CDR2: MNHEY, SVGAGI. This chain's CDR3 is CASSRQGLGYTF. The CDR3 DNA follows: TGTGCCAGCAGTCGACAGGGCCTCGGCTACACCTTC.

V is TRBV6-6 and J is TRBJ2-7; TRBD1 aligns across 8 bases. V gave up 5 bases and J gave up 2 bases; unmatched junction bases: 5. The CDR3 length is 14 residues. CDR1 and CDR2 from the germline V gene are MNHNY and SVGAGI (reference sequence). DNA of the CDR3: TGTGCCAGCAGTCGGACAGGGAGGACCTACGAGCAGTACTTC. This gives the protein CASSRTGRTYEQYF.

The chain has TRBV7-8 and TRBJ2-1; D call uncertain. The ends were cut back, 6 bases at V and 5 bases at J, with 17 bases in the middle. Looked up from germline, CDR1 is SGHVS and CDR2 is FQNEAQ. The CDR3 has 15 residues. The CDR3 loop is CASRGSLWANNEQFF. The CDR3 bases are TGTGCCAGCAGGGGTTCGCTTTGGGCCAACAATGAGCAGTTCTTC.

The chain uses TRBV14 and TRBJ2-6; 7 bases map to TRBD1. The germline CDR1 and CDR2 sequences are SGHDN and FVKESK. V lost 2 bases, J lost 4 bases, and 11 bases stayed unmatched. The CDR3 is 18 amino acids. This chain's CDR3 is CASSQYGYRGSGANVLTF. The CDR3 DNA is TGTGCCAGCAGCCAATACGGATACAGGGGCTCAGGGGCCAACGTCCTGACTTTC.

The rearrangement uses TRBV7-9 and TRBJ1-1; the match to TRBD1 covers 10 bases. This CDR3 is built from 15 residues. V shed 8 bases and J 5 bases; nucleotides not matched to a gene: 11. CDR1 and CDR2 (germline): SEHNR, FQNEAQ (reference sequence). The CDR3 region has the DNA TGTGCCAGCCCGTCACCGGGACAGGGGTGGACTGAAGCTTTCTTT. It codes for CASPSPGQGWTEAFF.